The table lists the clone carrying this TCR beta chain with a count of one. This sample was taken from a study of Ad26.COV2.S vaccination and SARS-CoV-2 variants. Only in-frame clones appear in the TCRdb table, and some are missing; sequencing was by immunoSEQ multiplex PCR. The data contain about 430,000 clones, around nine tenths of them singletons. Stated treatment: roughly 18 received Ad26.COV2.S at low or high dose, single or two shots; about 5 received placebo; per-sample allocation not given. Sampling was performed 63 days after the first vaccine or placebo injection. It was an adult aged 18-55 years in Boston who was the donor. The material was peripheral blood, obtained in a trial of Ad26.COV2.S vaccine versus placebo. The receptor's source is a person between 18 and 59 years old who received the Ad26.COV2.S COVID-19 vaccine or a placebo.

Written as DNA, the CDR3 is TGTGCCAGCAGTTACGTACTAGCGGGAGAGGGCTCCTACAATGAGCAGTTCTTC. Translation gives CASSYVLAGEGSYNEQFF. The chain links TRBV6-2 or TRBV6-3 to TRBJ2-1; 11 bases match TRBD2. Germline V CDR1 and CDR2: MNHEY, SVGEGT. The CDR3 extends over 18 amino acids. The trim removed 2 bases at V and 0 bases at J, leaving 6 bases unmatched.